This TCR beta chain was captured in a study of technical replicates of blood from a handful of donors. Repertoires were generated with immunoSEQ multiplex PCR, while TCRdb's copy carries only in-frame clones and drops some. This sample carries about 79,000 clones, around 94% of them seen once, and the ten largest clones take just over 0.25%. The germline CDR1 and CDR2 sequences are LNHDA and SQIVND (reference sequence). After removal of 3 bases from V and 3 bases from J, the junction contained 5 bases not matched to a gene. This CDR3 is built from 16 residues. Sequenced input: T cells isolated from PBMCs. V gene TRBV19 combines with J gene TRBJ1-5, with 10 positions matching TRBD1. This sequence was found in a human donor in good health. CDR3 nucleotide sequence: TGTGCCAGTAGTATTTCAGGGACAGGGGCCAATCAGCCCCAGCATTTT. Translating gives CASSISGTGANQPQHF.